Presented here are 17 T cell receptor beta chains from one specimen sequenced in a study of T cells after yellow fever vaccination. MiXCR, run by TCRdb on the 5' RACE reads, gives a single entry per CDR3 protein. Of some 400,000 distinct CDR3 sequences listed, over 15% were seen once; the top ten hold roughly 19%. The sequences come from PBMCs, collected before the yellow fever booster vaccination. Receptors were obtained from a man aged 18 to 29 who received the YFV17D yellow fever vaccine.

Comment on this clonotype: The junction shows a germline mismatch at one end, possibly a read error. This chain uses TRBV11-2 with TRBJ2-5; 7 bases map to TRBD2. The germline V gene has CDR1 SGHAT and CDR2 FQNNGV. The CDR3 consists of 16 residues. CDR3 protein: CASSPTPGGTQGTQYF. In nucleotides, the CDR3 is TGTGCCAGCAGCCCCACTCCGGGGGGAACCCAAGGGACCCAGTACTTC.

This clonotype has a handful of counts. V usage is TRBV20-1 and J usage is TRBJ1-6; D remains unclear. The CDR3 consists of 13 residues. The germline V gene encodes CDR1 DFQATT and CDR2 SNEGSKA (reference sequence). CDR3 sequence reads: CRADRAPNSPLHF. Written as DNA, the CDR3 is TGCAGGGCGGATCGGGCGCCTAATTCACCCCTCCACTTT.

This clonotype was counted ten times or more. This rearrangement joins TRBV7-2 to TRBJ2-1; 8 bases line up with TRBD2. V trimming: 0 bases; J trimming: 2 bases; junction bases outside the gene matches: 6. The CDR3 consists of 17 residues. CDR1 is SGHTA and CDR2 is FQGNSA in the germline V gene. The CDR3 reads CASSLASGAGAYNEQFF. The CDR3 DNA is TGTGCCAGCAGCTTAGCGTCCGGAGCGGGGGCCTACAATGAGCAGTTCTTC.

V gene TRBV7-2 combines with J gene TRBJ1-5; D is unresolved. The CDR3 has 15 residues. Germline V lookup: CDR1 SGHTA, CDR2 FQGNSA. The V end lost 5 bases, the J end lost 7 bases, and 18 bases lay between the germline ends. As DNA, the CDR3 is TGTGCCAGCAGCAAAAGGGTGGGTATGGGCCAGCCCCAGCATTTT. It yields the protein CASSKRVGMGQPQHF.

The CDR3 DNA follows: TGTGCCATCAGCGTGGCGGGGCAAAATCAGCCCCAGCATTTT. This codes for CAISVAGQNQPQHF. V usage is TRBV10-3 and J usage is TRBJ1-5, with a weak D call TRBD1 (5 bases). Germline V gives CDR1 ENHRY, CDR2 SYGVKD. The CDR3 runs to 14 residues. V was cut by 6 bases and J by 4 bases, with 13 bases left in between.

This clonotype was observed a few times. V usage is TRBV27 and J usage is TRBJ2-7, with TRBD2 identical over 13 bases. The CDR3 covers 14 residues. The germline gives CDR1 MNHEY, CDR2 SMNVEV (reference sequence). The J segment lost 2 bases and the V segment lost 8 bases, leaving 3 bases of the junction unmatched. In nucleotides, the CDR3 is TGTGCCAGCCGACTAGCGGGGGGTACCTACGAGCAGTACGTC. Protein sequence: CASRLAGGTYEQYV.

This clonotype was found a few times. This chain connects TRBV29-1 to TRBJ2-7, with 11 bases identical to TRBD2. V lost 4 bases and J lost 2; bases outside the gene matches: 7. This CDR3 has 15 amino acids. Germline lookup yields CDR1 SQVTM and CDR2 ANQGSEA. The CDR3 DNA follows: TGCAGCGTTGGAGGACTAGCGGGCCTTCCCTACGAGCAGTACTTC. The encoded protein is CSVGGLAGLPYEQYF.

The rearrangement joins TRBV11-2 to TRBJ2-2, with D uncertain. The CDR3 is 14 amino acids. Germline-derived CDR1 and CDR2 are SGHAT and FQNNGV. Trimming stripped 1 base from V and 4 bases from J, with 7 bases between. The CDR3 loop is CASSLVFGTGELFF. The CDR3 DNA is TGTGCCAGCAGCTTAGTTTTCGGCACCGGGGAGCTGTTTTTT.

This clonotype has only a few counts. V and J are TRBV6-2 or TRBV6-3 and TRBJ2-2; 9 nucleotides align to TRBD2. CDR3 length: 18 amino acids. The V segment lost 3 bases and the J segment 0 bases; nucleotides outside the gene matches: 8. Germline loops: CDR1 MNHEY, CDR2 SVGEGT. CDR3 residues: CASSYGLAGIANTGELFF. In DNA, the CDR3 is TGTGCCAGCAGTTATGGGCTAGCGGGGATCGCGAACACCGGGGAGCTGTTTTTT.

This clonotype has at least ten counts. The chain combines TRBV5-1 with TRBJ2-5; 9 positions match TRBD2. Germline V gene lookup returns CDR1 SGHRS and CDR2 YFSETQ. The J segment lost 4 bases and the V segment lost 3 bases, leaving 7 bases of the junction unmatched. The CDR3 has 15 amino acids. In DNA, the CDR3 is TGCGCCAGCAGCTCCCAGGCTAGCGGGGTAGAGACCCAGTACTTC. Translated: CASSSQASGVETQYF.

This sequence joins TRBV20-1 and TRBJ2-7; 10 bases fit TRBD1. In germline, CDR1 is DFQATT, CDR2 SNEGSKA (reference sequence). Germline trimming cut 5 bases from V and 5 bases from J; bases unmatched to any gene: 3. This CDR3 has 12 amino acids. The chain's CDR3 is CSADRGQNEQYF. For the CDR3, the DNA is TGCAGTGCTGACAGGGGGCAAAACGAGCAGTACTTC.

Only a few counts were recorded for this clonotype. This chain joins TRBV5-5 and TRBJ2-5, with D tentatively TRBD1 (6 bases). Trimming stripped 4 bases from V and 1 base from J, with 14 bases between. The germline V gene has CDR1 SGHKS and CDR2 YYEKEE (reference sequence). The CDR3 has 15 amino acids. The CDR3 DNA sequence: TGTGCCAGCAGCAGAGTAGGACAGCCCCAAGAGACCCAGTACTTC. Protein product: CASSRVGQPQETQYF.

This clonotype was counted a few times. This rearrangement joins TRBV20-1 to TRBJ1-4; D uncertain. Trimming removed 8 bases at V and 0 bases at J, with 7 bases between. In germline, CDR1 is DFQATT, CDR2 SNEGSKA (reference sequence). The CDR3 consists of 12 residues. Here the CDR3 DNA reads TGCAGTCCCAGTTCAACTAATGAAAAACTGTTTTTT. It codes for CSPSSTNEKLFF.

The sample holds a few counts of this clonotype. The chain joins TRBV10-3 to TRBJ2-3; 10 nucleotides align to TRBD2. After removal of 6 bases from V and 4 bases from J, the junction contained 13 bases not matched to a gene. There are 17 residues in the CDR3. The germline V gene has CDR1 ENHRY and CDR2 SYGVKD. As DNA, the CDR3 is TGTGCCATCAGCCCTAGAGCGGGGGGGGACACACCAGATACGCAGTATTTT. It specifies CAISPRAGGDTPDTQYF.

The chain has TRBV7-9 and TRBJ2-5, with TRBD2 matching 7 bases. The CDR3 is made up of 15 amino acids. J was trimmed by 1 base and V by 4 bases; bases with no gene match: 6. From germline, CDR1 is SEHNR and CDR2 FQNEAQ (reference sequence). Written as DNA, the CDR3 is TGTGCCAGCAGCTCACCGACTAGCCTCCAAGAGACCCAGTACTTC. Protein sequence: CASSSPTSLQETQYF.

As DNA, the CDR3 is TGTGCCAGCAGCCAAGGGGTTGAGCCCTACGAGCAGTACTTC. This codes for CASSQGVEPYEQYF. The chain carries TRBV4-2 and TRBJ2-7; D is unclear. Germline V gene sequence: CDR1 LGHNA, CDR2 YNFKEQ. This CDR3 is built from 14 residues. The germline V and J ends were trimmed by 1 base and 2 bases, with 9 bases remaining between them.

The rearrangement links TRBV20-1 to TRBJ2-5; D unclear. The CDR3 totals 14 residues. Trimming took 1 base from V and 4 from J, leaving 13 bases between them. CDR1 and CDR2 (germline): DFQATT, SNEGSKA (reference sequence). The CDR3 nucleotides read TGCAGTGCTAGAGCTAGACCGGCTCGAGAGACCCAGTACTTC. Translating it yields CSARARPARETQYF.